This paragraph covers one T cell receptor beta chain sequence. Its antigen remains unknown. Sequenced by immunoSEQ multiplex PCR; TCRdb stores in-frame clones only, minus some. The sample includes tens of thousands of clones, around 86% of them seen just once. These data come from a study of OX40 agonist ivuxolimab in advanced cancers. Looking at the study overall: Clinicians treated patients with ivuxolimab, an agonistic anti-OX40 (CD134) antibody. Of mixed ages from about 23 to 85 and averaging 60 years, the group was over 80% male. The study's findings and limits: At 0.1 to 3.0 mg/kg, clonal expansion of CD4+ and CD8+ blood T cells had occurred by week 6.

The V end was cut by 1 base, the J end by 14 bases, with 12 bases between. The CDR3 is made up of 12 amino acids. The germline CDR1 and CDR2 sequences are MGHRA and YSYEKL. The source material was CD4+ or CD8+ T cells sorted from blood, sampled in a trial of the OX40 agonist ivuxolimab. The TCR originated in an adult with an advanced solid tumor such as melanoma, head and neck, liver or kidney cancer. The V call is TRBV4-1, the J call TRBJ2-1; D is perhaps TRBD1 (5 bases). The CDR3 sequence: CASSQGQDTEFF. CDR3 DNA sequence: TGCGCCAGCAGCCAAGGGCAGGACACTGAGTTCTTC.